The 10 T cell receptor beta chains given below trace back to one sample, sequenced in a study of T cells in Graves' hyperthyroidism and ophthalmopathy. TCR beta CDR3 sequences were amplified from RNA transcripts. The HTBI primer set served for first-round RT-PCR of the TCR CDR3. MiXCR, applied by TCRdb to the multiplex PCR reads, yields one record per CDR3 protein. The sample yields fewer than 350,000 distinct CDR3 sequences, roughly 15% seen once. Specimen: blood. The receptor set was obtained from a woman aged 30 to 39 with Graves' hyperthyroidism that later progressed to Graves' ophthalmopathy.

This clonotype was observed at least ten times. The chain couples TRBV3-1 to TRBJ1-4; D is unclear. CDR1 is LGHDT and CDR2 is YNNKEL in the germline V gene (reference sequence). V was cut by 0 bases and J by 7 bases, with 3 bases left in between. This CDR3 spans 12 amino acids. CDR3 region: CASSQESEKLFF. In DNA, the CDR3 is TGTGCCAGCAGCCAAGAGAGTGAAAAACTGTTTTTT.

This clonotype came up many times. The chain couples TRBV4-3 to TRBJ2-2; the D is unclear. V was cut by 5 bases and J by 4 bases, with 8 bases left in between. In germline, CDR1 is LGHNA, CDR2 YSLEER. The CDR3 sequence is 13 residues long. CDR3 nucleotides: TGCGCCAGCAGCAGGGATGGCACCGGGGAGCTGTTTTTT. Protein sequence: CASSRDGTGELFF.

This chain links TRBV12-3 or TRBV12-4 with TRBJ1-3; 7 bases match TRBD1. V dropped 6 bases and J dropped 1; count of bases not matched to a gene: 9. The CDR3 extends over 16 amino acids. In DNA, the CDR3 is TGTGCCAGCAGCAGACGGGACAGCCCTTCTGGAAACACCATATATTTT. Translation gives CASSRRDSPSGNTIYF.

A note on this clonotype: This may come from a read error, since a much larger clone is one base off. The chain employs TRBV28 and TRBJ2-7, with TRBD1 matching 8 bases. CDR3 length: 13 amino acids. After removal of 6 bases from V and 5 bases from J, the junction contained 6 bases not matched to a gene. The V gene's germline CDR1 is MDHEN and CDR2 SYDVKM. This CDR3 is CASRPDRVDEQYF. CDR3 coding DNA: TGTGCCAGCAGGCCGGACAGGGTCGACGAGCAGTACTTC.

This clonotype was seen only a few times. A much more abundant neighbour one base away suggests this may be a read error. The chain couples TRBV7-9 to TRBJ2-2; tentative D call: TRBD2 (6 bases). The germline V gene has CDR1 SEHNR and CDR2 FQNEAQ (reference sequence). The CDR3 runs to 14 residues. In nucleotides, the CDR3 is TGTGCCAGCAGATTAGCGGAGAACACCGGGAAGCTGTTTTTT. Its protein is CASRLAENTGKLFF.

This clonotype has more than one count but fewer than ten. The rearrangement uses TRBV30 and TRBJ2-5; TRBD2 agrees at 9 bases. V lost 2 bases and J lost 9; bases outside the gene matches: 19. Germline values: CDR1 GTSNPN, CDR2 SVGIG (reference sequence). The CDR3 is 17 amino acids. CDR3 sequence: CAWSRFSGTSLLDAQYF. The CDR3 DNA reads as TGTGCCTGGAGTCGATTCTCCGGGACTAGCCTATTAGATGCCCAGTACTTC.

At least ten counts were recorded for this clonotype. The chain couples TRBV30 to TRBJ1-1; D is ambiguous. The CDR3 covers 13 residues. V was clipped by 4 bases and J by 3 bases, with 12 bases between them. The germline V gene encodes CDR1 GTSNPN and CDR2 SVGIG (reference sequence). The CDR3: CAWMDDRDTEAFF. CDR3 nucleotides: TGTGCCTGGATGGACGATCGAGACACTGAAGCTTTCTTT.

This chain connects TRBV20-1 to TRBJ1-5; D is possibly TRBD1 (6 bases). The germline CDR1 and CDR2 sequences are DFQATT and SNEGSKA (reference sequence). Trimming shortened V by 2 bases and J by 5 bases, and 13 bases separated the two germline ends. CDR3 length: 14 residues. The CDR3 loop reads CSARTGAEDQPQHF. CDR3 bases: TGCAGTGCTAGAACGGGGGCAGAGGATCAGCCCCAGCATTTT.

This clonotype appeared many times. This chain joins TRBV12-3 or TRBV12-4 and TRBJ2-2; possible D gene TRBD1, 6 bases. V was pared by 4 bases and J by 4 bases, with 22 bases between. The CDR3 covers 18 residues. The CDR3 nucleotides read TGTGCCAGCAGTTCTTGGGGACATAGACCCGATGGCACCGGGGAGCTGTTTTTT. Amino acids: CASSSWGHRPDGTGELFF.

This clonotype was counted at least ten times. J is TRBJ2-3 and V is TRBV27; D might be TRBD2 (6 bases). The V gene's germline CDR1 is MNHEY and CDR2 SMNVEV (reference sequence). V lost 1 base, J lost 2 bases, and 10 bases lay in between. This CDR3 region has 15 residues. CDR3 region: CASSLFGSATDTQYF. In DNA, the CDR3 is TGTGCCAGCAGTTTATTCGGGAGCGCCACAGATACGCAGTATTTT.